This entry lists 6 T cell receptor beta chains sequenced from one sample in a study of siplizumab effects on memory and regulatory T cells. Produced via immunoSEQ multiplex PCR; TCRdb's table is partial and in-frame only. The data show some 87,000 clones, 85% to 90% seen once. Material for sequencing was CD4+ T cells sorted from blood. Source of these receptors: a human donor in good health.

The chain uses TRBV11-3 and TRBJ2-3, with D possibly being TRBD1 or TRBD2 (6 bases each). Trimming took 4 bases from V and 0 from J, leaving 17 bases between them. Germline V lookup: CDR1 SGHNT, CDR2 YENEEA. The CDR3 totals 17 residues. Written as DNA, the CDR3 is TGTGCCAGCAGCTCGCCCCAAGGGGGGACTAGCACAGATACGCAGTATTTT. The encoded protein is CASSSPQGGTSTDTQYF.

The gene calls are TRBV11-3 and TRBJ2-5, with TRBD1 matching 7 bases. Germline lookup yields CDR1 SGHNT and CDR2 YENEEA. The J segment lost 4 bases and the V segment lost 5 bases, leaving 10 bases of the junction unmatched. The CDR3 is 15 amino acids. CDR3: CASSPRDRDLETQYF. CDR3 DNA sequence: TGTGCCAGCAGCCCCCGGGACAGAGACCTAGAGACCCAGTACTTC.

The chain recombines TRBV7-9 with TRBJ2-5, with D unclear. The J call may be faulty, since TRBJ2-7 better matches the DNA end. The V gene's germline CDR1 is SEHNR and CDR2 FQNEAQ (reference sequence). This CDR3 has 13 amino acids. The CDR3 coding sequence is TGTGCCAGCAGCTTAGGGGTTACCTACGAGCAGTACTTC. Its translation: CASSLGVTYEQYF.

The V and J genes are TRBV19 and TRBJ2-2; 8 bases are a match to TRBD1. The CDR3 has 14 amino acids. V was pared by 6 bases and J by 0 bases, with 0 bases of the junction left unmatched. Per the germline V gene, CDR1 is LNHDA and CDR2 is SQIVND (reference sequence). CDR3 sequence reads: CASRGQANTGELFF. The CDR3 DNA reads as TGTGCCAGTAGGGGACAGGCGAACACCGGGGAGCTGTTTTTT.

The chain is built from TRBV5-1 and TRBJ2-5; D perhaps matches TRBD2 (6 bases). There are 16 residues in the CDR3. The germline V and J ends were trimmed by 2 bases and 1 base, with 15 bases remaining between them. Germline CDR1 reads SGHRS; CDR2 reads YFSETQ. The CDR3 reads CASSFGPTGVQETQYF. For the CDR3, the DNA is TGCGCCAGCAGCTTTGGGCCCACGGGGGTCCAAGAGACCCAGTACTTC.

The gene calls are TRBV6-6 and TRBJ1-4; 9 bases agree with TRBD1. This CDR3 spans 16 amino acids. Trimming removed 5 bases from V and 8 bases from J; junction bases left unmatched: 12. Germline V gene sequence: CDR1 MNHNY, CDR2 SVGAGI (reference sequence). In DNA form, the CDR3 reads TGTGCCAGCAGTAGCACCGGGACAGGGCTGGAGGAAAAACTGTTTTTT. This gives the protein CASSSTGTGLEEKLFF.